These 26 T cell receptor beta chains were all obtained from the same sample, sequenced in a study of T cell repertoires in cytomegalovirus infection. MiXCR was run by TCRdb on the reads, yielding one entry per CDR3 protein. Altogether 150,000 to 200,000 distinct CDR3 sequences are present, roughly 27% being singletons, with the ten largest covering 30% to 35%. Sequenced sample: PBMCs. The receptors derive from a human donor in good health (CMV status not recorded). Some clones in this sample may be carry-over from other donors' samples.

This clonotype was observed a handful of times. One junction end disagrees with the germline gene, perhaps due to a read error. V is TRBV12-3 or TRBV12-4 and J is TRBJ1-1; 7 bases are shared with TRBD1. The CDR3 totals 14 residues. In DNA, the CDR3 is TGTGCCAGCGGTTTTCACAGGGGTCGAACTGAAGCTTTCTTT. Translating gives CASGFHRGRTEAFF.

This clonotype showed up just a few times. This chain connects TRBV7-9 to TRBJ1-1; D is uncertain. V was trimmed by 5 bases and J by 1 base, leaving 14 bases between them. This CDR3 spans 15 amino acids. Germline lookup yields CDR1 SEHNR and CDR2 FQNEAQ (reference sequence). The CDR3 here is CASSPDPPENTEAFF. The CDR3 DNA reads as TGTGCCAGCAGCCCTGACCCTCCCGAGAACACTGAAGCTTTCTTT. Combining the CDR3 with reference TRBV7-9 and TRBJ1-1 gives the whole variable domain DTGVSQNPRHKITKRGQNVTFRCDPISEHNRLYWYRQTLGQGPEFLTYFQNEAQLEKSRLLSDRFSAERPKGSFSTLEIQRTEQGDSAMYLCASSPDPPENTEAFFGQGTRLTVV.

This clonotype was seen a handful of times. V and J are TRBV18 and TRBJ1-5, with D unclear. Trimming removed 6 bases at V and 2 bases at J, with 11 bases between. Germline CDR1 KGHSH, CDR2 LQKENI. CDR3 size: 14 residues. The CDR3 sequence: CASSGGMGNQPQHF. The CDR3 DNA is TGTGCCAGCTCGGGAGGTATGGGCAATCAGCCCCAGCATTTT.

V is TRBV6-6 and J is TRBJ1-1, with D possibly matching TRBD1 (5 bases). Germline V gene sequence: CDR1 MNHNY, CDR2 SVGAGI (reference sequence). The CDR3 has 16 amino acids. The germline V and J ends were trimmed by 7 bases and 1 base, with 19 bases remaining between them. The CDR3 reads CASILQGIGRNTEAFF. CDR3 nucleotide sequence: TGTGCCAGCATCCTCCAGGGTATTGGTCGGAACACTGAAGCTTTCTTT.

The chain joins TRBV6-2 or TRBV6-3 to TRBJ1-2; D possibly corresponds to TRBD1 (6 bases). Trimming removed 2 bases at V and 1 base at J, with 11 bases between. CDR3 size: 15 residues. Germline CDR1 reads MNHEY; CDR2 reads SVGEGT. CDR3 residues: CASSYVTDSNYGYTF. The CDR3 bases are TGTGCCAGCAGTTACGTTACGGACAGTAACTATGGCTACACCTTC.

Points on this clonotype: At one boundary the junction diverges from the germline segment, which might be a read error. The chain couples TRBV9 to TRBJ2-5; 9 bases match TRBD2. CDR3 length equals 13 residues. Germline CDR1 and CDR2: SGDLS and YYNGEE. CDR3 in DNA: TGTGCCAACAGCGGGGGGACCCAAGAGACCCAGTACTTC. Translation gives CANSGGTQETQYF.

This clonotype has only a few counts. For the CDR3, the DNA is TGTGCCAGCAGCTTAGACAGGGTCGAGGGCTATGGCTACACCTTC. This encodes CASSLDRVEGYGYTF. The chain employs TRBV11-2 and TRBJ1-2; the D gene is possibly TRBD1 (5 bases). CDR1 is SGHAT and CDR2 is FQNNGV in the germline V gene. The CDR3 runs to 15 residues. V was trimmed by 0 bases and J by 4 bases, leaving 12 bases between them.

This clonotype was found a few times. The chain joins TRBV7-2 to TRBJ1-1, with TRBD1 matching over 7 bases. CDR3 size: 14 residues. The germline V gene encodes CDR1 SGHTA and CDR2 FQGNSA. The junction had 6 bases not matched to a gene; V was cut back by 1 base and J by 7 bases. The DNA of the CDR3 is TGTGCCAGCAGCTTAGGGGGGGACAGCCTTGAAGCTTTCTTT. The encoded protein is CASSLGGDSLEAFF.

There are a few counts of this clonotype. This chain links TRBV6-2 or TRBV6-3 with TRBJ1-1, with 8 bases that match TRBD1. The CDR3 has 17 amino acids. Trimming cost V 7 bases and J 4 bases; bases outside gene matches: 17. Germline-derived CDR1 and CDR2 are MNHEY and SVGEGT. CDR3 DNA: TGTGCCAGCATTACGGGCAGGGGGCCCCGTGGCGGCACTGAAGCTTTCTTT. The encoded protein is CASITGRGPRGGTEAFF.

This clonotype is large (0.1 to 1%) in the sample. The chain employs TRBV7-2 and TRBJ1-1; D is ambiguous. V was pared by 5 bases and J by 12 bases, with 13 bases between. The length of the CDR3 is 11 residues. Per the germline V gene, CDR1 is SGHTA and CDR2 is FQGNSA. The CDR3 loop is CASSPGMVTFF. In DNA, the CDR3 is TGTGCCAGCAGCCCCGGTATGGTGACTTTCTTT.

This clonotype has a count of ten or more. J is TRBJ2-2 and V is TRBV11-2; 8 nucleotides agree with TRBD1. The CDR3 covers 16 residues. Germline V gives CDR1 SGHAT, CDR2 FQNNGV. V shed 2 bases and J 5 bases; nucleotides not matched to a gene: 7. CDR3 region: CASSLIPTGATGELFF. The CDR3 DNA follows: TGTGCCAGCAGCTTAATCCCGACAGGGGCGACCGGGGAGCTGTTTTTT.

This clonotype was detected only a few times. V is TRBV20-1 and J is TRBJ2-3, with D perhaps matching TRBD2 (6 bases). This CDR3 region has 14 residues. The V gene lost 3 bases and the J gene lost 0 bases, with 10 bases spanning the gap. Germline V gene lookup returns CDR1 DFQATT and CDR2 SNEGSKA (reference sequence). This CDR3 reads CSASRGSSTDTQYF. CDR3 bases: TGCAGTGCTAGTCGGGGGTCCAGCACAGATACGCAGTATTTT.

A few counts support this clonotype. The chain combines TRBV18 with TRBJ1-3; 7 bases are shared with TRBD1. This CDR3 is 14 amino acids long. V dropped 3 bases and J dropped 2; count of bases not matched to a gene: 1. CDR1 is KGHSH and CDR2 is LQKENI in the germline V gene. Here the CDR3 reads CASSPTGAGNTIYF. The CDR3 DNA follows: TGTGCCAGCTCACCTACAGGGGCTGGAAACACCATATATTTT.

This clonotype occurred a few times. The chain has TRBV14 and TRBJ1-1; no definite D call. V lost 5 bases and J lost 4, with 14 bases in between. The length of the CDR3 is 14 residues. From germline, CDR1 is SGHDN and CDR2 FVKESK. Written as DNA, the CDR3 is TGTGCCAGCAGCTCCGATGAAAGCCTCACTGAAGCTTTCTTT. This translates into CASSSDESLTEAFF.

This sequence joins TRBV10-3 and TRBJ1-2; no clear D. Trimming shortened V by 3 bases and J by 4 bases, and 12 bases separated the two germline ends. The CDR3 totals 14 residues. Germline CDR1 is ENHRY and CDR2 is SYGVKD. CDR3 residues: CAISDDPGSYGYTF. CDR3 nucleotide sequence: TGTGCCATCAGTGACGACCCCGGCAGCTATGGCTACACCTTC.

The J gene is TRBJ2-5, the V gene TRBV7-8; D might be TRBD1 (6 bases). CDR1 and CDR2 from the germline V gene are SGHVS and FQNEAQ. The CDR3 is made up of 14 amino acids. Trimming stripped 5 bases from V and 2 bases from J, with 12 bases between. The CDR3 region has the DNA TGTGCCAGCAGCCGATACAGGGCTCAAGAGACCCAGTACTTC. This codes for CASSRYRAQETQYF. Variable domain in full (rest from reference TRBV7-8 and TRBJ2-5): GAGVSQSPRYKVAKRGQDVALRCDPISGHVSLFWYQQALGQGPEFLTYFQNEAQLDKSGLPSDRFFAERPEGSVSTLKIQRTQQEDSAVYLCASSRYRAQETQYFGPGTRLLVL.

This chain joins TRBV27 and TRBJ1-1, with TRBD1 as a possible D gene (5 bases). The CDR3 runs to 14 residues. Germline-derived CDR1 and CDR2 are MNHEY and SMNVEV (reference sequence). Trimming took 5 bases from V and 1 from J, leaving 11 bases between them. CDR3 sequence (DNA): TGTGCCAGCAGTCCTGGGGGGAAGAACACTGAAGCTTTCTTT. This gives the protein CASSPGGKNTEAFF.

The V and J genes are TRBV11-2 and TRBJ2-3; D is unresolved. CDR1 is SGHAT, CDR2 FQNNGV, per germline. The V and J ends lost 0 bases and 2 bases respectively, with 6 bases between them. The CDR3 totals 14 residues. For the CDR3, the DNA is TGTGCCAGCAGCTTAGAAGCGTTCACAGATACGCAGTATTTT. Residues: CASSLEAFTDTQYF.

The genes are TRBV6-2 or TRBV6-3 and TRBJ2-3; tentative D call: TRBD2 (5 bases). Germline V gives CDR1 MNHEY, CDR2 SVGEGT. V lost 7 bases to trimming and J lost 0 bases, with 11 bases between them. The CDR3 is made up of 14 amino acids. The CDR3 sequence: CASNNRGSTDTQYF. Here the CDR3 DNA reads TGTGCCAGCAATAACAGAGGGAGCACAGATACGCAGTATTTT.

As for this clonotype: A read error may account for a junction end that differs from germline. The rearrangement joins TRBV20-1 to TRBJ2-3; D is undetermined. Germline CDR1 reads DFQATT; CDR2 reads SNEGSKA (reference sequence). The CDR3 spans 12 residues. The CDR3 protein is CSASDDTETQYF. For the CDR3, the DNA is TGCAGTGCTAGTGACGACACAGAAACGCAGTATTTT.

This chain joins TRBV11-1 and TRBJ2-7; D is possibly TRBD1 or TRBD2 (5 bases each). The CDR3 is 14 residues long. Germline V gives CDR1 SGHAT, CDR2 FQDESV (reference sequence). Trimming left V 1 base short and J 5 bases short, with 12 bases between. The CDR3: CASSLGDGRDEQYF. The CDR3 bases are TGTGCCAGCAGCTTAGGGGACGGCCGGGACGAGCAGTACTTC.

The chain joins TRBV2 to TRBJ2-1; 9 nucleotides agree with TRBD2. Germline values: CDR1 SNHLY, CDR2 FYNNEI. There are 15 residues in the CDR3. The J segment lost 4 bases and the V segment lost 5 bases, leaving 6 bases of the junction unmatched. CDR3 loop: CASSPSSGAYNEQFF. In DNA form, the CDR3 reads TGTGCCAGCAGTCCTTCTAGCGGGGCTTACAATGAGCAGTTCTTC.

The genes are TRBV12-3 or TRBV12-4 and TRBJ2-3; D may match TRBD1 or TRBD2 (5 bases each). The CDR3 spans 15 residues. Between the trimmed V and J ends, which lost 6 bases and 4 bases, there was a span of 17 bases. The CDR3, as DNA: TGTGCCAGCAGACCCTGGGACGGGGCATCAGATACGCAGTATTTT. Amino acids: CASRPWDGASDTQYF.

This clonotype was detected a few times. The V and J genes are TRBV7-3 and TRBJ2-7, with unresolved D. The CDR3 spans 16 residues. Germline V lookup: CDR1 SGHTA, CDR2 FQGTGA. V dropped 4 bases and J dropped 6 bases, with 22 bases sitting between them. This CDR3 is CASSSTSGTPAAEQYF. In nucleotides, the CDR3 is TGTGCCAGCAGCTCAACATCAGGTACCCCGGCGGCCGAGCAGTACTTC.

The chain is built from TRBV20-1 and TRBJ2-1; a possible D gene is TRBD2 (6 bases). This CDR3 region has 16 residues. The germline gives CDR1 DFQATT, CDR2 SNEGSKA (reference sequence). V was trimmed by 0 bases and J by 0 bases, leaving 12 bases between them. CDR3 protein: CSARDLRGSSYNEQFF. CDR3 coding DNA: TGCAGTGCTAGAGATCTACGGGGGAGCTCCTACAATGAGCAGTTCTTC.

This clonotype appeared many times. The rearrangement joins TRBV12-3 or TRBV12-4 to TRBJ1-1; perhaps TRBD1 as D (5 bases). The CDR3 extends over 14 amino acids. V gave up 3 bases and J gave up 0 bases, with 8 bases separating them. CDR3 DNA sequence: TGTGCCAGCAGTTTGGGGGTCATGAACACTGAAGCTTTCTTT. Amino acids: CASSLGVMNTEAFF.